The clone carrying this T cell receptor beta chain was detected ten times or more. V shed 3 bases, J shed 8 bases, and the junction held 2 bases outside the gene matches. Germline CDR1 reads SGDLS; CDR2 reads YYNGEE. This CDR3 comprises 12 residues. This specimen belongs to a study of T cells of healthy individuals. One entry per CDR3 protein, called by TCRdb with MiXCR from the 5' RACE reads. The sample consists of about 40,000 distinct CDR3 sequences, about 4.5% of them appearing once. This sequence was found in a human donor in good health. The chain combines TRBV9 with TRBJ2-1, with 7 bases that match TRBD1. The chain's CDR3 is CASSGTGDEQFF. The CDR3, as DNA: TGTGCCAGCAGCGGAACAGGGGATGAGCAGTTCTTC.